The present TCR beta chain was sequenced within a study of blood T cell repertoires in COVID-19. Assay: immunoSEQ multiplex PCR; the TCRdb copy retains only in-frame clones and omits some. The table includes approximately 91,000 clones, around 75% detected once. V lost 0 bases and J 2 bases, leaving 11 bases between the germline ends. This CDR3 contains 15 residues. The germline V gene encodes CDR1 SGHTA and CDR2 FQGNSA. The TCR was taken from a man between 65 and 85 years old with acute or convalescent COVID-19. Sequencing was done on a sample of peripheral blood. The V call is TRBV7-2, the J call TRBJ2-7, with D possibly being TRBD2 (5 bases). The CDR3 region has the DNA TGTGCCAGCAGCTTAGCCGGACTTGCAACCTACGAGCAGTACTTC. As protein: CASSLAGLATYEQYF.